This record concerns one T cell receptor (beta chain) sequence. The sample originates from a study of control samples from healthy donors and cancer patients. Sequenced by immunoSEQ multiplex PCR; TCRdb stores in-frame clones only, minus some. The sample records 250,000 to 300,000 clones, over 70% being singletons. The germline gives CDR1 LNHDA, CDR2 SQIVND (reference sequence). The CDR3 is 16 amino acids. V lost 0 bases to trimming and J lost 3 bases; unmatched junction nucleotides: 4. The gene calls are TRBV19 and TRBJ2-2; 7 nucleotides line up with TRBD2. Sequenced sample: PBMCs. The receptor was isolated from a woman aged 60-75 years with lung cancer. The CDR3: CASSIDGTIYTGELFF. CDR3 bases: TGTGCCAGTAGTATAGACGGGACTATCTACACCGGGGAGCTGTTTTTT. Full variable domain (outside the CDR3, taken from reference TRBV19 and TRBJ2-2): DGGITQSPKYLFRKEGQNVTLSCEQNLNHDAMYWYRQDPGQGLRLIYYSQIVNDFQKGDIAEGYSVSREKKESFPLTVTSAQKNPTAFYLCASSIDGTIYTGELFFGEGSRLTVL.